This T cell receptor (beta chain) was recorded in a study of T cell clusters in autoimmune cytopenias. TRB was amplified by touch-down multiplex PCR, primer pools A and B combined. TCRdb re-analyzed the multiplex PCR reads; it lists each CDR3 protein once, without DNA. The sample yields under 8,000 distinct CDR3 sequences, of which the top ten take up roughly 8.9%. TRB amplification used approximately 270 ng of peripheral blood genomic DNA. Study-wide findings and caveats: TRB repertoire shifts in secondary cytopenia and chronic lymphocytic leukemia mostly reflected lymphoma, not autoimmunity. Healthy donors had about 3-fold more exclusive TRB clusters than active autoimmune hepatitis patients.

Germline CDR1 reads LNHDA; CDR2 reads SQIVND (reference sequence). The CDR3 contains 15 residues. Judged by frequency, this clonotype is medium-sized. As yet, its antigen is unknown. The data were also submitted as part of a second study, on T cell repertoires in aging, cancer and after chemotherapy. That study adds: Repeat sampling of healthy donors over several months to years showed clear clonal overlap.

This receptor was identified in a human donor in good health. V gene TRBV19 combines with J gene TRBJ2-1; the D call from TCRdb, TRBD1, cannot be confirmed without DNA. Sequenced sample: peripheral blood. The CDR3 here is CASSIGQGSHNEQFF.